The rows below give T cell receptor beta chains drawn from one sample of a study of blood T cell repertoires in COVID-19. Assay: immunoSEQ multiplex PCR; the TCRdb copy retains only in-frame clones and omits some. Of approximately 500,000 clones listed, 80% to 90% were seen once; the top ten hold roughly 3.1%. Material: peripheral blood. These receptors were taken from a human donor in a cohort sampled during active COVID-19. Each CDR3 is given with its conserved first and last residue. The D gene is left open where the match is weak. Clone size appears in some rows only: once, few, many, or a class for an expanded clone.

V,J,length,size,D,DNA,CDR3
TRBV28,TRBJ1-1,12,.,.,TGTGCCAGCAGCCCCCTAGACACTGAAGCTTTCTTT,CASSPLDTEAFF
TRBV6-2/TRBV6-3,TRBJ2-1,18,.,.,TGTGCCAGCAGTTACTCCCCAGGGGCCCGTCTACGGGCCAATGAGCAGTTCTTC,CASSYSPGARLRANEQFF
TRBV11-1,TRBJ2-5,15,once,TRBD1,TGTGCCAGCAGCTTGACAGGGGCGCACGCCGAGACCCAGTACTTC,CASSLTGAHAETQYF
TRBV7-2,TRBJ2-1,15,.,.,TGTGCCAGCAGCTTAGATCGGGCAGGGATGAATGAGCAGTTCTTC,CASSLDRAGMNEQFF
TRBV3-1/TRBV3-2,TRBJ1-6,15,.,TRBD1,TGTGCCAGCAGTTTGGGTCAGGGGGCAAAATCACCCCTCCACTTT,CASSLGQGAKSPLHF
TRBV24-1,TRBJ2-3,17,once,TRBD2,TGTGCCACCAGTGAAGTTAGTAGAGCGGGAGGGGAAGATACGCAGTATTTT,CATSEVSRAGGEDTQYF
TRBV9,TRBJ2-1,17,once,TRBD2,TGTGCCAGCAGCGTAGTGGGAGGGACTAGCGGGATGAGAGAGCAGTTCTTC,CASSVVGGTSGMREQFF
TRBV28,TRBJ1-1,16,.,.,TGTGCCAGCATTTCTCCTCCGGGGAGGGGGAACACTGAAGCTTTCTTT,CASISPPGRGNTEAFF
TRBV15,TRBJ2-4,18,.,TRBD2,TGTGCCACCAGCAGAGTGGCTAGCGGGAGTGCGGCCAAAAACATTCAGTACTTC,CATSRVASGSAAKNIQYF
TRBV7-8,TRBJ1-4,14,.,TRBD1,TGTGCCAGCAGCAGCCGGGACAGGGATGAAAAACTGTTTTTT,CASSSRDRDEKLFF